Given below is one T cell receptor beta chain in context. This sample was taken from a study of blood T cell repertoires in COVID-19. CDR1 SGDLS and CDR2 YYNGEE come from the germline V gene. The CDR3 is 13 residues long. Trimming cost V 0 bases and J 7 bases, with 10 bases left between them. Libraries were prepared by immunoSEQ multiplex PCR; TCRdb keeps only in-frame clonotypes and omits some of them. Of nearly 250,000 clones in the sample, 70% to 90% were seen once. Within the 2 weeks before study entry, each person in the exposed group met a COVID-19 case. The chain is built from TRBV9 and TRBJ1-2; possible D gene TRBD1, 5 bases. Sequencing was done on a sample of PBMCs or T cells enriched from blood (not recorded which). The TCR sequence derives from a man aged 45-60 years who had been exposed to COVID-19. As DNA, the CDR3 is TGTGCCAGCAGCGTAGAGCAGGGTAGTGGCTACACCTTC. Translated: CASSVEQGSGYTF.